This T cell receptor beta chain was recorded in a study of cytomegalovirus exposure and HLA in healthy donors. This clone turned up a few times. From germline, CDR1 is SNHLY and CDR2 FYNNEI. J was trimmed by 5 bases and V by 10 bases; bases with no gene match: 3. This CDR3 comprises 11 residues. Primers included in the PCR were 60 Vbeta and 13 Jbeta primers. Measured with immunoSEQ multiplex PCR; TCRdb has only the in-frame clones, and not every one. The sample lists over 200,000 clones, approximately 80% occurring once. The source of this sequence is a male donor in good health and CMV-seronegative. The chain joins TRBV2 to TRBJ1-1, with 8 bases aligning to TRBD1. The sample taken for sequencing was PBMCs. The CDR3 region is CATNRGTEAFF. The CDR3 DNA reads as TGTGCCACGAACAGGGGGACTGAAGCTTTCTTT. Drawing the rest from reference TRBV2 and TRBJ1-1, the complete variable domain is EPEVTQTPSHQVTQMGQEVILRCVPISNHLYFYWYRQILGQKVEFLVSFYNNEISEKSEIFDDQFSVERPDGSNFTLKIRSTKLEDSAMYFCATNRGTEAFFGQGTRLTVV.